A single sample gave rise to the 4 T cell receptor beta chains below, sequenced in a study of blood T cell repertoires in COVID-19. The table came from immunoSEQ multiplex PCR; TCRdb's copy has only in-frame clones and leaves some out. The sample records about 160,000 clones, 82% being singletons. Sequencing used peripheral blood. These receptors were obtained from a woman aged 40 to 50 with COVID-19, enrolled during active disease.

The chain joins TRBV30 to TRBJ2-1; tentatively, D is TRBD2 (5 bases). This CDR3 contains 14 residues. Germline V lookup: CDR1 GTSNPN, CDR2 SVGIG (reference sequence). V lost 0 bases and J lost 0, with 6 bases in between. The chain's CDR3 is CAWSVGSSYNEQFF. CDR3 bases: TGTGCCTGGAGTGTTGGGAGCTCCTACAATGAGCAGTTCTTC.

The chain carries TRBV9 and TRBJ2-7; 7 positions agree with TRBD2. Per the germline V gene, CDR1 is SGDLS and CDR2 is YYNGEE. With 4 bases clipped from V and 2 bases from J, the junction kept 9 bases outside the gene matches. The CDR3 is made up of 15 amino acids. The CDR3 is CASSPSPGGPYEQYF. CDR3 DNA sequence: TGTGCCAGCAGCCCCTCCCCGGGAGGACCCTACGAGCAGTACTTC.

V and J are TRBV2 and TRBJ2-1; 7 positions agree with TRBD1. V lost 4 bases to trimming and J lost 7 bases; unmatched junction nucleotides: 10. In germline, CDR1 is SNHLY, CDR2 FYNNEI. The CDR3 has 15 amino acids. The DNA of the CDR3 is TGTGCCAGCAGTGCCTTCGGACAGGCTGTGAATGAGCAGTTCTTC. Amino acid sequence: CASSAFGQAVNEQFF.

The chain carries TRBV11-2 and TRBJ2-7, with TRBD1 matching 7 bases. The CDR3 consists of 12 residues. Germline V lookup: CDR1 SGHAT, CDR2 FQNNGV. Germline trimming cut 7 bases from V and 2 bases from J; bases unmatched to any gene: 2. The CDR3 here is CASTTGPYEQYF. The CDR3 region has the DNA TGTGCCAGCACGACAGGGCCCTACGAGCAGTACTTC.